Presented here are 15 T cell receptor beta chains from one specimen sequenced in a study of blood T cells in healthy people across ages. Through a sample-barcoded 5' primer and a J-beta primer mix, a second PCR was run for roughly 7 to 12 cycles. MiXCR, applied by TCRdb to the 5' RACE reads, yields one record per CDR3 protein. The table lists about 1,800,000 distinct CDR3 sequences, about 30% of them singletons, with 7.7% in the top ten. The specimen sequenced was blood. The receptors shown here come from a woman aged 25 to 39 in good health.

This clonotype has a handful of counts. The V call is TRBV3-1, the J call TRBJ1-1; 7 positions agree with TRBD1. CDR1 is LGHDT, CDR2 YNNKEL, per germline (reference sequence). CDR3 length: 12 amino acids. Unmatched junction bases numbered 8, after V lost 8 bases and J lost 8 bases. The CDR3 region is CASGRGQVEAFF. CDR3 coding DNA: TGTGCCAGCGGACGAGGACAGGTCGAAGCTTTCTTT.

This clonotype was counted between two and nine times. This chain uses TRBV7-2 with TRBJ1-2, with 7 nucleotides matching TRBD1. Looked up from germline, CDR1 is SGHTA and CDR2 is FQGNSA. The CDR3 is 15 amino acids. The V segment lost 5 bases and the J segment 8 bases; nucleotides outside the gene matches: 14. CDR3: CASSLGGEGAGGYTF. The CDR3 DNA sequence: TGTGCCAGCAGCCTAGGAGGGGAGGGGGCAGGGGGCTACACCTTC.

The chain couples TRBV14 to TRBJ2-3; no reliable D call. Germline V gene data show CDR1 as SGHDN and CDR2 as FVKESK. The CDR3 sequence is 15 residues long. Trimming stripped 2 bases from V and 3 bases from J, with 12 bases between. CDR3 coding DNA: TGTGCCAGCAGCCAACAAGGTGTCGGGACAGATACGCAGTATTTT. It is translated as CASSQQGVGTDTQYF. Together with reference TRBV14 and TRBJ2-3, the CDR3 gives the full variable domain: EAGVTQFPSHSVIEKGQTVTLRCDPISGHDNLYWYRRVMGKEIKFLLHFVKESKQDESGMPNNRFLAERTGGTYSTLKVQPAELEDSGVYFCASSQQGVGTDTQYFGPGTRLTVL.

This clonotype was counted only a few times. The V gene is TRBV2, the J gene TRBJ2-5, with D possibly matching TRBD2 (5 bases). The CDR3 extends over 14 amino acids. From germline, CDR1 is SNHLY and CDR2 FYNNEI. V was trimmed by 8 bases and J by 7 bases, leaving 20 bases between them. CDR3 loop: CASGDMGLGGTQYF. CDR3 coding DNA: TGTGCCAGCGGCGACATGGGCCTAGGAGGGACCCAGTACTTC.

This clonotype was found a few times. The rearrangement uses TRBV7-2 and TRBJ2-1, with D tentatively TRBD2 (7 bases). The germline V and J ends were trimmed by 1 base and 3 bases, with 13 bases remaining between them. Germline V gene data show CDR1 as SGHTA and CDR2 as FQGNSA. This CDR3 has 16 amino acids. The CDR3 loop is CASSLGAGQSYNEQFF. CDR3 in DNA: TGTGCCAGCAGCTTAGGAGCGGGACAAAGCTACAATGAGCAGTTCTTC.

This clonotype has only a few counts. The gene calls are TRBV20-1 and TRBJ2-3; 7 nucleotides line up with TRBD2. Germline lookup yields CDR1 DFQATT and CDR2 SNEGSKA (reference sequence). The CDR3 has 15 amino acids. With 2 bases clipped from V and 3 bases from J, the junction kept 8 bases outside the gene matches. Here the CDR3 DNA reads TGCAGTGCTAGACCACCTGGGCGGGGGACAGATACGCAGTATTTT. It encodes CSARPPGRGTDTQYF.

This clonotype appeared a few times. The chain carries TRBV28 and TRBJ2-1; TRBD1 matches at 8 bases. Germline CDR1 MDHEN, CDR2 SYDVKM. V lost 7 bases and J lost 15; bases outside the gene matches: 14. The CDR3 consists of 13 residues. CDR3 protein: CASKTPGTGQPFF. The CDR3 DNA sequence: TGTGCCAGCAAGACCCCGGGGACAGGCCAGCCGTTCTTC.

The chain couples TRBV29-1 to TRBJ2-7; a weak D match, TRBD2 (6 bases). Germline-derived CDR1 and CDR2 are SQVTM and ANQGSEA. The length of the CDR3 is 16 residues. Between the trimmed V and J ends, which lost 0 bases and 0 bases, there was a span of 15 bases. Here the CDR3 reads CSVEDQGSGDSYEQYF. CDR3 nucleotides: TGCAGCGTTGAAGATCAAGGTAGCGGAGACTCCTACGAGCAGTACTTC.

This chain uses TRBV7-9 with TRBJ1-2, with unresolved D. Germline V gene lookup returns CDR1 SEHNR and CDR2 FQNEAQ (reference sequence). Trimming removed 4 bases from V and 1 base from J, with 13 bases in between. This CDR3 contains 15 residues. The CDR3 coding sequence is TGTGCCAGCAGCTCGCCCCCGCAGAGTAACTATGGCTACACCTTC. It translates to CASSSPPQSNYGYTF. Filled out from reference TRBV7-9 and TRBJ1-2, the complete variable domain reads DTGVSQNPRHKITKRGQNVTFRCDPISEHNRLYWYRQTLGQGPEFLTYFQNEAQLEKSRLLSDRFSAERPKGSFSTLEIQRTEQGDSAMYLCASSSPPQSNYGYTFGSGTRLTVV.

This clonotype was detected once. The genes are TRBV21-1 and TRBJ1-5; TRBD1 reflects the table's D call only, with no check against the DNA. TRBV21-1 is flagged as a pseudogene. CDR3 length equals 15 residues. The CDR3 protein is CVTSRDRGRNQPQHF. CDR3 DNA: TGTGTCACCTCCCGGGACAGGGGGCGGAATCAGCCCCAGCATTTT.

In this sample, this clonotype turned up a few times. The chain joins TRBV7-2 to TRBJ2-7; weak D call: TRBD1 (6 bases). Trimming pared 1 base from V and 6 bases from J, leaving 13 bases between. CDR1 and CDR2 from the germline V gene are SGHTA and FQGNSA. This CDR3 is built from 14 residues. The CDR3 sequence is CASSLDRAVGEQYF. In DNA form, the CDR3 reads TGTGCCAGCAGCTTAGACAGGGCTGTCGGCGAGCAGTACTTC.

The genes are TRBV20-1 and TRBJ2-1; 8 nucleotides match TRBD1. With 3 bases clipped from V and 9 bases from J, the junction kept 4 bases outside the gene matches. The CDR3 length is 12 residues. CDR1 and CDR2 from the germline V gene are DFQATT and SNEGSKA (reference sequence). CDR3 sequence: CSASPDRAEQFF. CDR3 in DNA: TGCAGTGCTAGCCCGGACAGGGCTGAGCAGTTCTTC.

Ten or more counts support this clonotype. The chain combines TRBV6-5 with TRBJ1-4; possible D gene TRBD1, 5 bases. V lost 7 bases, J lost 5 bases, and 14 bases lay in between. Germline V gives CDR1 MNHEY, CDR2 SVGAGI. The CDR3 covers 14 residues. The DNA of the CDR3 is TGTGCCAGCATGGGGGGACGGCGGAATGAAAAACTGTTTTTT. Translating it yields CASMGGRRNEKLFF.

This clonotype was observed a handful of times. This chain uses TRBV10-3 with TRBJ1-4, with D maybe TRBD1 (5 bases). CDR3 length equals 13 residues. With 6 bases removed from V and 6 bases from J, the gap between germline ends came to 11 bases. Germline V CDR1 and CDR2: ENHRY, SYGVKD. The CDR3 nucleotides are TGTGCCATCAGCCGAGACAGAGATGAAAAACTGTTTTTT. Its protein product is CAISRDRDEKLFF.

This clonotype was seen repeatedly, ten times or more. This sequence joins TRBV9 and TRBJ2-7; TRBD1 agrees at 9 bases. The ends lost 7 bases at V and 5 bases at J; junction bases unmatched: 19. CDR3 length equals 17 residues. The V gene's germline CDR1 is SGDLS and CDR2 YYNGEE. The CDR3 here is CASLSGIPPDRGHEQYF. The CDR3 bases are TGTGCCAGCTTATCCGGGATACCACCGGACAGGGGCCACGAGCAGTACTTC. Full variable domain (remainder filled in from reference TRBV9 and TRBJ2-7): DSGVTQTPKHLITATGQRVTLRCSPRSGDLSVYWYQQSLDQGLQFLIQYYNGEERAKGNILERFSAQQFPDLHSELNLSSLELGDSALYFCASLSGIPPDRGHEQYFGPGTRLTVT.